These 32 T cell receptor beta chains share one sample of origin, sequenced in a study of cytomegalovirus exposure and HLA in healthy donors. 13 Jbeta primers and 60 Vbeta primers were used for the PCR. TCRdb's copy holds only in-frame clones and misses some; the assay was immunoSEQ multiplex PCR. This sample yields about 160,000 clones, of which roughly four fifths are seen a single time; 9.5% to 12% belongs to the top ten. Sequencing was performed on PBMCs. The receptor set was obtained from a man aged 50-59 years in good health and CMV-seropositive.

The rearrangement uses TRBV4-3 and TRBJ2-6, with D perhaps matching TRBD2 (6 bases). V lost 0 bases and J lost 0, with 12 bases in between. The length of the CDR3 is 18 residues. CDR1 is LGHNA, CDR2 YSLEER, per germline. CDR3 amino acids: CASSQEQWRGSGANVLTF. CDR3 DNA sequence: TGCGCCAGCAGCCAAGAGCAGTGGAGGGGCTCTGGGGCCAACGTCCTGACTTTC.

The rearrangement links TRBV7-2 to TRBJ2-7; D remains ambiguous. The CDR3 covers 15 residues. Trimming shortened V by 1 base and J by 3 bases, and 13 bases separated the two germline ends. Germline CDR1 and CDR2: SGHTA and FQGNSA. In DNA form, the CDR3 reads TGTGCCAGCAGCTTAGTTCAAGCGTCAGTCTACGAGCAGTACTTC. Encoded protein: CASSLVQASVYEQYF.

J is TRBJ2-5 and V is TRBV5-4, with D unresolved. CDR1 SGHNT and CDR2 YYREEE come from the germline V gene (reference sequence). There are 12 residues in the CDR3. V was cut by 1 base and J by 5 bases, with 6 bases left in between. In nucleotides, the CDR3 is TGTGCCAGCAGCTTGAGGCGGGAGACCCAGTACTTC. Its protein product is CASSLRRETQYF.

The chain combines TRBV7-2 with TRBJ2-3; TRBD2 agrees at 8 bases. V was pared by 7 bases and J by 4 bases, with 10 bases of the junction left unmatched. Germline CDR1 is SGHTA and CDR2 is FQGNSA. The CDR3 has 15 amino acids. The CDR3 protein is CASTKPGLVSDTQYF. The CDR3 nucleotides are TGTGCCAGCACCAAACCGGGACTAGTCTCAGATACGCAGTATTTT.

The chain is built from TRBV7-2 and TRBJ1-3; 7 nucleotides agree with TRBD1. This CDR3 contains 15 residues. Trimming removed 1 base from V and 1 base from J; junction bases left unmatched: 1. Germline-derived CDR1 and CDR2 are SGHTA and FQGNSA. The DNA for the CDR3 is TGTGCCAGCAGCTTAGACAGGGGATCTGGAAACACCATATATTTT. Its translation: CASSLDRGSGNTIYF.

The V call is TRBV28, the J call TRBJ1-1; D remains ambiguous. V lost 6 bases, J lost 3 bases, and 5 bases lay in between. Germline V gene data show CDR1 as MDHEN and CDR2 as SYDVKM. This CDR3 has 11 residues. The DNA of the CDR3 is TGTGCCAGCAGGCAGTACACTGAAGCTTTCTTT. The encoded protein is CASRQYTEAFF.

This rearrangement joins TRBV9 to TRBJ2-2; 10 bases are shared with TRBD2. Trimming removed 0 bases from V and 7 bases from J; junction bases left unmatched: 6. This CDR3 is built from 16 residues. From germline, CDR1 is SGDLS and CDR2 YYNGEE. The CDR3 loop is CASSVALAGVVGELFF. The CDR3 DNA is TGTGCCAGCAGCGTAGCCCTAGCGGGAGTCGTCGGGGAGCTGTTTTTT.

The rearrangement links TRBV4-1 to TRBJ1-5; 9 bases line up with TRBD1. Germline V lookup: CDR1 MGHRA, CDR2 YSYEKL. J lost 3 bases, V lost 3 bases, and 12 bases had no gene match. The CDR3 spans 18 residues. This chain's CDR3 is CASSQGRQGVGVNQPQHF. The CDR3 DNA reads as TGCGCCAGCAGCCAGGGCAGACAGGGGGTTGGTGTCAATCAGCCCCAGCATTTT.

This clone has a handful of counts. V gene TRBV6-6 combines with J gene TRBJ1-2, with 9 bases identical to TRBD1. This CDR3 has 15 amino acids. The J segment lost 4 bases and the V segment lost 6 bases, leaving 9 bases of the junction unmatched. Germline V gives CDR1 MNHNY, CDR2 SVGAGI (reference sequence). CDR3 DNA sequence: TGTGCCAGCAGATCAACAGGGGGCGCAGGCTATGGCTACACCTTC. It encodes CASRSTGGAGYGYTF.

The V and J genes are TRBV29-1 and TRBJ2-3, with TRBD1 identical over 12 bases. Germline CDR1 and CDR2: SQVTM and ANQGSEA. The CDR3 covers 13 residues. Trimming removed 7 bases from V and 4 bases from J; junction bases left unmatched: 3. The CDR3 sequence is CSGGQGAPDTQYF. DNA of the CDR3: TGCAGCGGGGGACAGGGGGCTCCAGATACGCAGTATTTT.

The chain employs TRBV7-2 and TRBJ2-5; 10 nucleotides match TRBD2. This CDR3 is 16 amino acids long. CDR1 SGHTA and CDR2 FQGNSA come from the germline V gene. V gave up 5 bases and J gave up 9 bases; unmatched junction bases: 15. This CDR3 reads CASSPSVIAGGPAQYF. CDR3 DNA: TGTGCCAGCAGCCCCTCCGTAATAGCGGGGGGTCCTGCCCAGTACTTC.

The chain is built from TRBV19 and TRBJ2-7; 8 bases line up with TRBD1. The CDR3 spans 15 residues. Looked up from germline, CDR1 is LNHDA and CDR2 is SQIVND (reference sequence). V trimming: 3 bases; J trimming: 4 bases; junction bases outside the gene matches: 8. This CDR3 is CASSIAQGALYEQYF. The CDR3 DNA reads TGTGCCAGTAGTATCGCCCAGGGGGCGCTTTACGAGCAGTACTTC. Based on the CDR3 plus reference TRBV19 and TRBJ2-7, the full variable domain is DGGITQSPKYLFRKEGQNVTLSCEQNLNHDAMYWYRQDPGQGLRLIYYSQIVNDFQKGDIAEGYSVSREKKESFPLTVTSAQKNPTAFYLCASSIAQGALYEQYFGPGTRLTVT.

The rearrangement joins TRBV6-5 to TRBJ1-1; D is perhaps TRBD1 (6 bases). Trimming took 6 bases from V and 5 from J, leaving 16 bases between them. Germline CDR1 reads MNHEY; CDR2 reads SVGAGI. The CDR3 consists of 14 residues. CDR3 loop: CASSPSGGRTEAFF. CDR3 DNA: TGTGCCAGCAGCCCTTCCGGGGGGCGGACTGAAGCTTTCTTT.

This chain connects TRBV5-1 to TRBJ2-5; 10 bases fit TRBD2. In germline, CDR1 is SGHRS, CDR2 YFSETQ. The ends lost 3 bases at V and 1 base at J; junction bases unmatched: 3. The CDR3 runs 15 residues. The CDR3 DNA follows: TGCGCCAGCAGCTACAGCGGGGGGGGCCAAGAGACCCAGTACTTC. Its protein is CASSYSGGGQETQYF.

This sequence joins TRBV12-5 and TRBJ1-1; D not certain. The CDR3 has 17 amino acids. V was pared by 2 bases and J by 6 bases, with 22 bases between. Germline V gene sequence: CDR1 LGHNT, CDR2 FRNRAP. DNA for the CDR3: TGTGCTAGTGGTTTGTCCAACCGACAAATGCGAATGGCTGAAGCTTTCTTT. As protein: CASGLSNRQMRMAEAFF.

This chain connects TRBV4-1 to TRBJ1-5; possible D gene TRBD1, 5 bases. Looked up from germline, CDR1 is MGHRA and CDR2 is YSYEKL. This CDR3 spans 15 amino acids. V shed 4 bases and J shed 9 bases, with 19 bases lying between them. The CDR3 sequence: CASSPAGAVYRPQHF. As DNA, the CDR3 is TGCGCCAGCAGCCCTGCTGGGGCAGTCTATCGGCCCCAGCATTTT.

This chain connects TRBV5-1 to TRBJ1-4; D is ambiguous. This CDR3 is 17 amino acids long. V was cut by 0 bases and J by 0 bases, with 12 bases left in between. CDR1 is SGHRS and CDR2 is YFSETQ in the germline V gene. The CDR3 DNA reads TGCGCCAGCAGCTTGGTGGGCAGCAAAGCAACTAATGAAAAACTGTTTTTT. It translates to CASSLVGSKATNEKLFF.

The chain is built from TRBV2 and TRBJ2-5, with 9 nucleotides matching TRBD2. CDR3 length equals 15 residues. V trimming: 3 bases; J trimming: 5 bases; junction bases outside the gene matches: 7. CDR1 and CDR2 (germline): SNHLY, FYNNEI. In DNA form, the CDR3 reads TGTGCCAGCAGTGAGAGTCTAGCGGGGAGTGAGACCCAGTACTTC. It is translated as CASSESLAGSETQYF.

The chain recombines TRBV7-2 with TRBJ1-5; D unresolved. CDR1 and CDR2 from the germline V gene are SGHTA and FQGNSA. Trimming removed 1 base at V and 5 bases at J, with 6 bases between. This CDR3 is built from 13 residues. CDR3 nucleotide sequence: TGTGCCAGCAGCTTAGAGCGGCATCAGCCCCAGCATTTT. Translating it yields CASSLERHQPQHF. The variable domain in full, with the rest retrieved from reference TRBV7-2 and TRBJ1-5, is GAGVSQSPSNKVTEKGKDVELRCDPISGHTALYWYRQSLGQGLEFLIYFQGNSAPDKSGLPSDRFSAERTGGSVSTLTIQRTQQEDSAVYLCASSLERHQPQHFGDGTRLSIL.

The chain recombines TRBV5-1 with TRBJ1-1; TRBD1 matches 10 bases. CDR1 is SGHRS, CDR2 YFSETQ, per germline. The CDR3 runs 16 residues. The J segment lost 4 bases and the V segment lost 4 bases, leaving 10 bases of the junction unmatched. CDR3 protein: CASSPGQGVLGTEAFF. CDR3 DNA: TGCGCCAGCAGCCCTGGACAGGGGGTTTTAGGCACTGAAGCTTTCTTT.

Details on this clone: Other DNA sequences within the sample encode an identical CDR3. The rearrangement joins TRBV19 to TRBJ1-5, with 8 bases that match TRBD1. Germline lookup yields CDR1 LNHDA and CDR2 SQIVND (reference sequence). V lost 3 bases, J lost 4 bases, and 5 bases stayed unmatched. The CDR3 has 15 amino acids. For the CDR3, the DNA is TGTGCCAGTAGTATCACAGGGGGGTCGAATCAGCCCCAGCATTTT. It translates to CASSITGGSNQPQHF. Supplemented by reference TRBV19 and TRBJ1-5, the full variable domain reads DGGITQSPKYLFRKEGQNVTLSCEQNLNHDAMYWYRQDPGQGLRLIYYSQIVNDFQKGDIAEGYSVSREKKESFPLTVTSAQKNPTAFYLCASSITGGSNQPQHFGDGTRLSIL.

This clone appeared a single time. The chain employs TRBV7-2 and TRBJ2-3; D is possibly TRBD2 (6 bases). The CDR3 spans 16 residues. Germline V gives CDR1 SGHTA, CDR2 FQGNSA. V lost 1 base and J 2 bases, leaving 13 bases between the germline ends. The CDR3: CASSLVASASTDTQYF. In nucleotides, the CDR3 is TGTGCCAGCAGCTTAGTGGCTAGCGCGTCCACAGATACGCAGTATTTT.

The CDR3 region has the DNA TGTGCCAGCAGCTTGCCCAGGGAAGAGCAGTACTTC. Protein: CASSLPREEQYF. The chain employs TRBV7-9 and TRBJ2-7, with D maybe TRBD1 (5 bases). CDR3 size: 12 residues. Germline-derived CDR1 and CDR2 are SEHNR and FQNEAQ (reference sequence). V lost 3 bases and J 7 bases, leaving 10 bases between the germline ends.

CDR3 DNA: TGTGCCAGCAGTTCTAGACAGGGGGCGCTTCGTGAGCAGTTCTTC. Residues: CASSSRQGALREQFF. The chain employs TRBV6-6 and TRBJ2-1, with 10 bases aligning to TRBD1. The CDR3 contains 15 residues. From germline, CDR1 is MNHNY and CDR2 SVGAGI (reference sequence). With 4 bases clipped from V and 9 bases from J, the junction kept 9 bases outside the gene matches.

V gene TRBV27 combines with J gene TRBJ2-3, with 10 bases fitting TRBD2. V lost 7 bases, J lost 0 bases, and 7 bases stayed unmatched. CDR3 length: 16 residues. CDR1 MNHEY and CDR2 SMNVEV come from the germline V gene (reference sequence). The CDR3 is CASNGLAAYSTDTQYF. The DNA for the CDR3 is TGTGCCAGCAACGGACTAGCGGCATATAGCACAGATACGCAGTATTTT.

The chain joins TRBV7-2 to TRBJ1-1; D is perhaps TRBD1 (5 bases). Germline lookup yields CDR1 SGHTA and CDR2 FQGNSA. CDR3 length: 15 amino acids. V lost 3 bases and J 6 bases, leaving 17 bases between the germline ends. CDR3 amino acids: CASSFNGPGVSEAFF. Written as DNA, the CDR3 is TGTGCCAGCAGCTTTAACGGGCCGGGGGTCTCTGAAGCTTTCTTT.

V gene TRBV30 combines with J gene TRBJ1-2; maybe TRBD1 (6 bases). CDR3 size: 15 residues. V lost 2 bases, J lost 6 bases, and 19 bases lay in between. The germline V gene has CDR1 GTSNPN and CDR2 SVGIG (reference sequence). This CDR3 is CAWSPWSGAIDGYTF. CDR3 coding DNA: TGTGCCTGGAGTCCCTGGTCAGGGGCTATCGATGGCTACACCTTC. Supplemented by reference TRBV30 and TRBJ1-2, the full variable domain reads SQTIHQWPATLVQPVGSPLSLECTVEGTSNPNLYWYRQAAGRGLQLLFYSVGIGQISSEVPQNLSASRPQDRQFILSSKKLLLSDSGFYLCAWSPWSGAIDGYTFGSGTRLTVV.

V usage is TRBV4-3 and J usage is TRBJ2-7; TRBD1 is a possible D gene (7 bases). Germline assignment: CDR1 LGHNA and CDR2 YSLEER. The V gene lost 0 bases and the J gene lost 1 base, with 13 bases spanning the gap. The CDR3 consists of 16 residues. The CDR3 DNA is TGCGCCAGCAGCCAAGAGGGCGGGACAGATTCCTACGAGCAGTACTTC. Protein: CASSQEGGTDSYEQYF.

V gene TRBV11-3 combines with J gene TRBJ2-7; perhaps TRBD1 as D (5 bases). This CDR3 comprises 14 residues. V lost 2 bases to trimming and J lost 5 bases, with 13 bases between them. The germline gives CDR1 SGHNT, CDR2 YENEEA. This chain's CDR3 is CASSLNRMRHEQYF. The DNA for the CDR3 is TGTGCCAGCAGCTTAAACAGGATGCGACACGAGCAGTACTTC.

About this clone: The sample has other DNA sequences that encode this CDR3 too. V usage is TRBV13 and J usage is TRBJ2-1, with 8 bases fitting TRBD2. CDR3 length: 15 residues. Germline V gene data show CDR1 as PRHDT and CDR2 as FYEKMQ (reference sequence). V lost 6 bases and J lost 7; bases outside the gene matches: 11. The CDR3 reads CASRFRGGTVNEQFF. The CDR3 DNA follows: TGTGCCAGCAGATTTCGGGGGGGCACGGTAAATGAGCAGTTCTTC. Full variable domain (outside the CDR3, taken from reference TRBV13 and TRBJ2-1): AAGVIQSPRHLIKEKRETATLKCYPIPRHDTVYWYQQGPGQDPQFLISFYEKMQSDKGSIPDRFSAQQFSDYHSELNMSSLELGDSALYFCASRFRGGTVNEQFFGPGTRLTVL.

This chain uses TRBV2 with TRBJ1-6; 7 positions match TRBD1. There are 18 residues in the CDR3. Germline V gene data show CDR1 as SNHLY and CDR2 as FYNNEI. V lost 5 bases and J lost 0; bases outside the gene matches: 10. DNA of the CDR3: TGTGCCAGCAGTTTATGGACAGGAGGGAGCTCCTATAATTCACCCCTCCACTTT. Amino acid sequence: CASSLWTGGSSYNSPLHF.

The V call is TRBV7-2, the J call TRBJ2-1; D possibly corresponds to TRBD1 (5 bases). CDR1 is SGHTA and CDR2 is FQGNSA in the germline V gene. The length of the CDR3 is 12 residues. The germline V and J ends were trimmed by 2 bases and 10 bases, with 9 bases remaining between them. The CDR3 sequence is CASSLFQGEQFF. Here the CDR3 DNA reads TGTGCCAGCAGCTTATTTCAGGGAGAGCAGTTCTTC. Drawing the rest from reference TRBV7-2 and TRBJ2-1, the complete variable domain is GAGVSQSPSNKVTEKGKDVELRCDPISGHTALYWYRQSLGQGLEFLIYFQGNSAPDKSGLPSDRFSAERTGGSVSTLTIQRTQQEDSAVYLCASSLFQGEQFFGPGTRLTVL.